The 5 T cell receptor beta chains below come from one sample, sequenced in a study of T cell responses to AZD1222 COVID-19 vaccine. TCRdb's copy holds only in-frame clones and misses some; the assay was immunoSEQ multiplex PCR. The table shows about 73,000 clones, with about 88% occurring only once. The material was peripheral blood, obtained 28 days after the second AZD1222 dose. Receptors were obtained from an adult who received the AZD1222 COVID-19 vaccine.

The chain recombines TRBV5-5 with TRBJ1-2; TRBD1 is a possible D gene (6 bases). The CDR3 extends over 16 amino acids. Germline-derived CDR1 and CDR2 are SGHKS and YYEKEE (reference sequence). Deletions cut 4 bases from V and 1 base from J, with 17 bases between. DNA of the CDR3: TGTGCCAGCAGCCCTTTACAGGGAACTTTTAACTATGGCTACACCTTC. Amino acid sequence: CASSPLQGTFNYGYTF.

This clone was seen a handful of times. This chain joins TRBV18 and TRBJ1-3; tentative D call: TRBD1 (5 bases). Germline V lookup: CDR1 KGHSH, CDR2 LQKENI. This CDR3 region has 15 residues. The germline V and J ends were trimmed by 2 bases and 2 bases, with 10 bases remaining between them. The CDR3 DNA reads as TGTGCCAGCTCACCAGCCAGGGCTACTGGAAACACCATATATTTT. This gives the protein CASSPARATGNTIYF. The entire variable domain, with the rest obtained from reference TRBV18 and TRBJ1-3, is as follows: NAGVMQNPRHLVRRRGQEARLRCSPMKGHSHVYWYRQLPEEGLKFMVYLQKENIIDESGMPKERFSAEFPKEGPSILRIQQVVRGDSAAYFCASSPARATGNTIYFGEGSWLTVV.

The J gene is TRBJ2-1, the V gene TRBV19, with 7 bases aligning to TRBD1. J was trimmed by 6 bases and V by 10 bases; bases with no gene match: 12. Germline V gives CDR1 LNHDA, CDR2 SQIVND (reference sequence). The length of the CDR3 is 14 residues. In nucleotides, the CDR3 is TGTGCCATGGGCTCGACAGGGTACTGCAATGAGCAGTTCTTC. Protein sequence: CAMGSTGYCNEQFF.

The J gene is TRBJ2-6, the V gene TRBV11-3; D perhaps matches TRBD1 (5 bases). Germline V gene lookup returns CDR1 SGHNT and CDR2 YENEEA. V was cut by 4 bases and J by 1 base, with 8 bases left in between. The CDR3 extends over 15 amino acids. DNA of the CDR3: TGTGCCAGCAGCTCCAGGGTATCTGGGGCCAACGTCCTGACTTTC. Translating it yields CASSSRVSGANVLTF.

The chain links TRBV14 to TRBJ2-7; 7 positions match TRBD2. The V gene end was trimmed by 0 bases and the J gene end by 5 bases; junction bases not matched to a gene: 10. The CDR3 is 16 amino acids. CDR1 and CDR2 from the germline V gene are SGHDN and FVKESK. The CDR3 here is CASSQDVGGLSNEQYF. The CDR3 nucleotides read TGTGCCAGCAGCCAAGATGTTGGGGGACTAAGTAACGAGCAGTACTTC. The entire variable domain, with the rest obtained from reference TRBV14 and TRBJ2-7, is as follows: EAGVTQFPSHSVIEKGQTVTLRCDPISGHDNLYWYRRVMGKEIKFLLHFVKESKQDESGMPNNRFLAERTGGTYSTLKVQPAELEDSGVYFCASSQDVGGLSNEQYFGPGTRLTVT.